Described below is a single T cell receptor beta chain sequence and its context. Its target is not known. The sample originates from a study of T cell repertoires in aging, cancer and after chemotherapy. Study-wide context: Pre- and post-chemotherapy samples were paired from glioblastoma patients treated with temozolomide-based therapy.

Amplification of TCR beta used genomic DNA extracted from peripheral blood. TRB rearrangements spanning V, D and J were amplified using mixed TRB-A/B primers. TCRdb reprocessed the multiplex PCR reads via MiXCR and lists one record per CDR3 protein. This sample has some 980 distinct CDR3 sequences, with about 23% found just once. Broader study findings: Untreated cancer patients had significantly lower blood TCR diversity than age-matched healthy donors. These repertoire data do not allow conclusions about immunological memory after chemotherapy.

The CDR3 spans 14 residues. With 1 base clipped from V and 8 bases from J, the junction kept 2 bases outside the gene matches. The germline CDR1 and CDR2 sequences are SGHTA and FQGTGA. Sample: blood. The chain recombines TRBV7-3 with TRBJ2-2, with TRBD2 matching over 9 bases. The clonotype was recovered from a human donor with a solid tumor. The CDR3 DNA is TGTGCCAGCAGCTTAAACAGCGGGGGGGGGGAGCTGTTTTTT. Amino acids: CASSLNSGGGELFF. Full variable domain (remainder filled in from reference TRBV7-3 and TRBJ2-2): GAGVSQTPSNKVTEKGKYVELRCDPISGHTALYWYRQSLGQGPEFLIYFQGTGAADDSGLPNDRFFAVRPEGSVSTLKIQRTERGDSAVYLCASSLNSGGGELFFGEGSRLTVL.